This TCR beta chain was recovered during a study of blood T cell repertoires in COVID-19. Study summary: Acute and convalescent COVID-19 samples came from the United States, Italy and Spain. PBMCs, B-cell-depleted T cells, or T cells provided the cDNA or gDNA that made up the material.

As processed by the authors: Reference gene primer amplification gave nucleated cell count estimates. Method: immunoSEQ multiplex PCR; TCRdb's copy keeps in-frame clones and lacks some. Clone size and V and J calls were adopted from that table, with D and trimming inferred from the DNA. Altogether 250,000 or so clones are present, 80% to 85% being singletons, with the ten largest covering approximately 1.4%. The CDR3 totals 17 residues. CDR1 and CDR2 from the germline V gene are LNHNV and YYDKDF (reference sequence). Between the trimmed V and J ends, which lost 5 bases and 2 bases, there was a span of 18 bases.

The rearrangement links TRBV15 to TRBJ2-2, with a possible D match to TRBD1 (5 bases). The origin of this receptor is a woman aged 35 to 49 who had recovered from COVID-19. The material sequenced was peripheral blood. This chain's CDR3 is CATSPSRQTINTGELFF. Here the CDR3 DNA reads TGTGCCACCAGCCCTTCTCGACAGACCATTAACACCGGGGAGCTGTTTTTT.